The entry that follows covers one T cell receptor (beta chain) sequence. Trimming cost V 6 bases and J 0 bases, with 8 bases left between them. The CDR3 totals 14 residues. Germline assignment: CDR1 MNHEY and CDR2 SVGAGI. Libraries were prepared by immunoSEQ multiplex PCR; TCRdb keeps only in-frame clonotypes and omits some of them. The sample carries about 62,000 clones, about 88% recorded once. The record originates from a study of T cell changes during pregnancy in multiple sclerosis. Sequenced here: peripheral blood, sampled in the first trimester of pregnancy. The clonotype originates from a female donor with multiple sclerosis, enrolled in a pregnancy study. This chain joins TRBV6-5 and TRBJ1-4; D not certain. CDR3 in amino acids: CASSKLATNEKLFF. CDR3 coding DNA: TGTGCCAGCAGCAAACTTGCAACTAATGAAAAACTGTTTTTT.